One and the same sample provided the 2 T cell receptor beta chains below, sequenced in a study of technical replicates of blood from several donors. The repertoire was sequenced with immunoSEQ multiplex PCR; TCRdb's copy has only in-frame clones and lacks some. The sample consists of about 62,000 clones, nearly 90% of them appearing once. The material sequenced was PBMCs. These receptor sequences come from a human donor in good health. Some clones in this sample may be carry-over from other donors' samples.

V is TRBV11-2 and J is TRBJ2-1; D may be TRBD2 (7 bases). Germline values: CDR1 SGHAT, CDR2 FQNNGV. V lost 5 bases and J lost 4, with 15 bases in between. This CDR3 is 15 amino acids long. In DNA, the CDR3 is TGTGCCAGCAGCGGCATACGGGGGGCTTACAATGAGCAGTTCTTC. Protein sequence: CASSGIRGAYNEQFF.

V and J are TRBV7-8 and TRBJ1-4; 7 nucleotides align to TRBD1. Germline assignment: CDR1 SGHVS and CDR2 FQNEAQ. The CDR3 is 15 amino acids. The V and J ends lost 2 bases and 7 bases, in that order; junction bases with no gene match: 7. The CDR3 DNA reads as TGTGCCAGCAGCTTACAGACAGGGCAAGGTGAAAAACTGTTTTTT. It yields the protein CASSLQTGQGEKLFF.